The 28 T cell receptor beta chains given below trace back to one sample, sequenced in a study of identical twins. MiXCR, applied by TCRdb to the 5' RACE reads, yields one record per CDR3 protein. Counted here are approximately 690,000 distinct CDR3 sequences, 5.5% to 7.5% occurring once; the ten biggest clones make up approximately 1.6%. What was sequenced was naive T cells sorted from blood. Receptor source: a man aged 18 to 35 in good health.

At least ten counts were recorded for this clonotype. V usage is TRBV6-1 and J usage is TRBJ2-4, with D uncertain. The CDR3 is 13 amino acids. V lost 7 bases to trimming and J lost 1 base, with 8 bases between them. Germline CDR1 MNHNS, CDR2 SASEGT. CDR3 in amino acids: CASIPGAKNIQYF. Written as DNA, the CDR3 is TGTGCCAGCATCCCGGGTGCCAAAAACATTCAGTACTTC.

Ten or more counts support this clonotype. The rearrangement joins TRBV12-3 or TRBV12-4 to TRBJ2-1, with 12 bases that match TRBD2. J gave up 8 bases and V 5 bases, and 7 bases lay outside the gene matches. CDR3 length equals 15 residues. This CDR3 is CASSPPSGRGYEQFF. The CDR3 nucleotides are TGTGCCAGCAGTCCCCCTAGCGGGAGGGGCTATGAGCAGTTCTTC.

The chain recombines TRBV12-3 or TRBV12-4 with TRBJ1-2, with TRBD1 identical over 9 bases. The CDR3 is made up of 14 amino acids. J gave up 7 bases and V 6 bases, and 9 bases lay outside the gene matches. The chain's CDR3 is CASRLGQGWVGYTF. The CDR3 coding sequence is TGTGCCAGCAGACTCGGACAGGGGTGGGTTGGCTACACCTTC.

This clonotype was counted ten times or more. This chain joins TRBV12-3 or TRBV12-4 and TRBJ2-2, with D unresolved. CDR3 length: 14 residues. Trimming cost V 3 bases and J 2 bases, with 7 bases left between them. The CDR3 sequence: CASSLIGNTGELFF. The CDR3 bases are TGTGCCAGCAGTTTGATTGGAAACACCGGGGAGCTGTTTTTT.

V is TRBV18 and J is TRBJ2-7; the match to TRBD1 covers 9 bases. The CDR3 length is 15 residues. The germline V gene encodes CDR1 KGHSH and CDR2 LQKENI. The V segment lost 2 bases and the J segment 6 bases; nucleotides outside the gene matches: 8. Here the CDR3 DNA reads TGTGCCAGCTCACCAAAGCCGGGACAGGGCTCCGAGCAGTACTTC. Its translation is CASSPKPGQGSEQYF.

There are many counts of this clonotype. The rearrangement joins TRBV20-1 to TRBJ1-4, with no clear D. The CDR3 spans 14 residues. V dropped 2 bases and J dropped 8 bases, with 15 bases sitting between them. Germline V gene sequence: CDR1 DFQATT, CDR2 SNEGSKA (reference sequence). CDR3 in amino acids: CSARPGPRKEKLFF. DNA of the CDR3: TGCAGTGCTAGACCCGGGCCGCGTAAGGAAAAACTGTTTTTT.

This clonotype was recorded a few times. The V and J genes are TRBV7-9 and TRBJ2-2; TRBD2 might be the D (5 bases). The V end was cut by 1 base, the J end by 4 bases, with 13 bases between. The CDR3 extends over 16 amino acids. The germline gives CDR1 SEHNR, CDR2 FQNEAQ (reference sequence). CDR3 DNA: TGTGCCAGCAGCTTAGTTGCGGGTCTGAGCACCGGGGAGCTGTTTTTT. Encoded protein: CASSLVAGLSTGELFF. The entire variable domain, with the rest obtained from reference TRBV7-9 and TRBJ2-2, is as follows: DTGVSQNPRHKITKRGQNVTFRCDPISEHNRLYWYRQTLGQGPEFLTYFQNEAQLEKSRLLSDRFSAERPKGSFSTLEIQRTEQGDSAMYLCASSLVAGLSTGELFFGEGSRLTVL.

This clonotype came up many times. The CDR3 bases are TGTGCCAGCAGGGACAGGGGGCGACACGAGCAGTACTTC. Translated: CASRDRGRHEQYF. The V and J genes are TRBV6-2 or TRBV6-3 and TRBJ2-7; 11 nucleotides agree with TRBD1. The CDR3 runs to 13 residues. V gave up 6 bases and J gave up 5 bases; unmatched junction bases: 3. From germline, CDR1 is MNHEY and CDR2 SVGEGT.

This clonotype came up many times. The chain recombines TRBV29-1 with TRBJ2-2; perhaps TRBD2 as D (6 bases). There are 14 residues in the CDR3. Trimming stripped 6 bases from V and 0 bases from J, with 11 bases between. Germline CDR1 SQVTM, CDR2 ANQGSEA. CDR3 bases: TGCAGCGTAATCGGAGGGACGAACACCGGGGAGCTGTTTTTT. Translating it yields CSVIGGTNTGELFF.

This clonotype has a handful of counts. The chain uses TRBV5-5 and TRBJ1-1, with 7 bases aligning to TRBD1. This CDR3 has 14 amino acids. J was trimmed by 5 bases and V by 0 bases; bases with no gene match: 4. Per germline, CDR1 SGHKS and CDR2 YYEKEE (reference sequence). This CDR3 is CASSLVQGGTEAFF. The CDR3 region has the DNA TGTGCCAGCAGCTTGGTTCAGGGGGGGACTGAAGCTTTCTTT. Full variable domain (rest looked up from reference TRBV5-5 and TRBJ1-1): DAGVTQSPTHLIKTRGQQVTLRCSPISGHKSVSWYQQVLGQGPQFIFQYYEKEERGRGNFPDRFSARQFPNYSSELNVNALLLGDSALYLCASSLVQGGTEAFFGQGTRLTVV.

The CDR3 DNA follows: TGTGCCAGCAGCCAAACTAGCGGGCTCACAGATACGCAGTATTTT. Translating it yields CASSQTSGLTDTQYF. This chain uses TRBV3-1 with TRBJ2-3; 9 nucleotides line up with TRBD2. The ends lost 2 bases at V and 2 bases at J; junction bases unmatched: 2. This CDR3 comprises 15 residues. Germline V gives CDR1 LGHDT, CDR2 YNNKEL (reference sequence).

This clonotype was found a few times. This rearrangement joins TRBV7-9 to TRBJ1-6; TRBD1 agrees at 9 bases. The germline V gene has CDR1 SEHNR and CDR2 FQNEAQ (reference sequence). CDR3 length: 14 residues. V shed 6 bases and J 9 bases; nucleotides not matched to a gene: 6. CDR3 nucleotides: TGTGCCAGCAGAACGGGACAGGGTTCTTCACCCCTCCACTTT. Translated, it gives CASRTGQGSSPLHF.

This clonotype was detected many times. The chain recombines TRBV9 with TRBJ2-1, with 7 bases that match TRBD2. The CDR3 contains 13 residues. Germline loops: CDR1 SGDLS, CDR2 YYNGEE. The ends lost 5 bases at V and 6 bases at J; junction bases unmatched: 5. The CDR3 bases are TGTGCCAGCAGAGCTAGCGGAGGCAATGAGCAGTTCTTC. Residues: CASRASGGNEQFF.

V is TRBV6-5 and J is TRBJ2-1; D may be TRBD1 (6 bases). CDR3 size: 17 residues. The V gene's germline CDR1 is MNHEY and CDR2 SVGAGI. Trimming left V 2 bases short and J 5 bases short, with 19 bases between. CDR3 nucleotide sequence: TGTGCCAGCAGTTACAATGGGGGTGTAGGGGACAACAATGAGCAGTTCTTC. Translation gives CASSYNGGVGDNNEQFF.

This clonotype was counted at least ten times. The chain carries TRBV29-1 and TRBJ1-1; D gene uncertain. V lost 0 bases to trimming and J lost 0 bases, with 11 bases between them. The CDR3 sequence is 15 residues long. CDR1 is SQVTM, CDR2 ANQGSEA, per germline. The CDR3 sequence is CSVEDRGKVNTEAFF. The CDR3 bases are TGCAGCGTTGAAGATCGAGGAAAGGTGAACACTGAAGCTTTCTTT. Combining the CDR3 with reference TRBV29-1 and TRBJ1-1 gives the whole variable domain SAVISQKPSRDICQRGTSLTIQCQVDSQVTMMFWYRQQPGQSLTLIATANQGSEATYESGFVIDKFPISRPNLTFSTLTVSNMSPEDSSIYLCSVEDRGKVNTEAFFGQGTRLTVV.

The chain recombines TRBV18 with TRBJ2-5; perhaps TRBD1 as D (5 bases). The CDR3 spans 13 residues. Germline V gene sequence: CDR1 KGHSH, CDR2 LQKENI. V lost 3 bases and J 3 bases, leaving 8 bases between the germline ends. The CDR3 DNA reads TGTGCCAGCTCACCGCAACAGGAAGAGACCCAGTACTTC. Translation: CASSPQQEETQYF.

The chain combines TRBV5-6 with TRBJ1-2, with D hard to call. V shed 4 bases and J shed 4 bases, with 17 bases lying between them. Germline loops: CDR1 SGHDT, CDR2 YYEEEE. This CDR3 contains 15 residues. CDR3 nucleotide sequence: TGTGCCAGCAGCCTGAACCAAGATCATAGCTATGGCTACACCTTC. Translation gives CASSLNQDHSYGYTF.

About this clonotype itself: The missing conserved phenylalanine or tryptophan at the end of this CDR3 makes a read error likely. CDR3 loop: CASSTLGGKDEQFV. The CDR3 DNA follows: TGCGCCAGCTCCACACTAGGGGGTAAGGATGAGCAGTTCGTC. V and J are TRBV4-1 and TRBJ2-1; D may be TRBD1 (6 bases). The germline gives CDR1 MGHRA, CDR2 YSYEKL. The CDR3 totals 14 residues. Trimming stripped 8 bases from V and 8 bases from J, with 19 bases between.

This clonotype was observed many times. CDR3 bases: TGCAGCGCCTCCACAGGGCCCGGGGAGCTGTTTTTT. This encodes CSASTGPGELFF. This chain uses TRBV29-1 with TRBJ2-2; a weak D match, TRBD1 (6 bases). The CDR3 contains 12 residues. V lost 7 bases to trimming and J lost 6 bases, with 12 bases between them. From germline, CDR1 is SQVTM and CDR2 ANQGSEA.

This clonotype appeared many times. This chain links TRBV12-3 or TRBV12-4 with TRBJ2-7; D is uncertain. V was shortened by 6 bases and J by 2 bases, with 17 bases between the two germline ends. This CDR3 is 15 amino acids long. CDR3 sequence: CASRPGPFLPYEQYF. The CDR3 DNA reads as TGTGCCAGCAGACCCGGGCCGTTCCTTCCCTACGAGCAGTACTTC.

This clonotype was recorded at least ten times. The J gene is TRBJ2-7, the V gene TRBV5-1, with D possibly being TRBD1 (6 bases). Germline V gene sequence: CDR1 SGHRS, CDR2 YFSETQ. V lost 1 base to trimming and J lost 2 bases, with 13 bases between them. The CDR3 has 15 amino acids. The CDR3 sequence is CASSLCQGLTYEQYV. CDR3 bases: TGCGCCAGCAGCTTGTGTCAGGGGCTGACCTACGAGCAGTACGTC.

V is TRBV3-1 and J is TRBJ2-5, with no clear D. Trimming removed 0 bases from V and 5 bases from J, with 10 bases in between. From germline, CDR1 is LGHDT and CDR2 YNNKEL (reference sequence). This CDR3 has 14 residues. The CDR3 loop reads CASSQEDVGETQYF. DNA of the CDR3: TGTGCCAGCAGCCAAGAGGACGTCGGGGAGACCCAGTACTTC.

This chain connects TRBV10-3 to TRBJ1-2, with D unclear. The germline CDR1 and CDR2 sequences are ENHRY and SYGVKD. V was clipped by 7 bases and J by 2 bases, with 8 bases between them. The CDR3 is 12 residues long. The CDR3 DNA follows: TGTGCCATCATAGAGGGAAACTATGGCTACACCTTC. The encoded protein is CAIIEGNYGYTF.

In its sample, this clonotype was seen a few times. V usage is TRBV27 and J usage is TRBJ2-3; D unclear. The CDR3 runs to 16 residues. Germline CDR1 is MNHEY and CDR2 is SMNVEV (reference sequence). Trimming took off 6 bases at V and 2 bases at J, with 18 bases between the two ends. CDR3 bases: TGTGCCAGCAGACTCCGGAAGGGCCCCACCACAGATACGCAGTATTTT. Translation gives CASRLRKGPTTDTQYF.

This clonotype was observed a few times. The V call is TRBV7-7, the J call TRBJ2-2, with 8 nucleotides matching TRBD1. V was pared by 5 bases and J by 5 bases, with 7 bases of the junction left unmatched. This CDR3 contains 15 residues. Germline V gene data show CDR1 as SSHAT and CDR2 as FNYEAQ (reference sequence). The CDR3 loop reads CASSSSRDRTGELFF. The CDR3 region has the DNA TGTGCCAGCAGCAGCTCCCGGGACAGGACCGGGGAGCTGTTTTTT.

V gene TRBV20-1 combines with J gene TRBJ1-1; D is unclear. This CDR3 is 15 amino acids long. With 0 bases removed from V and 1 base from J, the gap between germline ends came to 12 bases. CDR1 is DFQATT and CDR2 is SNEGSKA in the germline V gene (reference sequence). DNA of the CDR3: TGCAGTGCTAGAGATCGTACAGTAACGAACACTGAAGCTTTCTTT. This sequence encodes CSARDRTVTNTEAFF.

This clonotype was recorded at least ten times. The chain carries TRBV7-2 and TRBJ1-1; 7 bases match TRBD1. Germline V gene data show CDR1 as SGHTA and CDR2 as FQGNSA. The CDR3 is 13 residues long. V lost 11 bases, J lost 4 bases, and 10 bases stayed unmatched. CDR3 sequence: CAGSRGATTEAFF. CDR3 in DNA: TGTGCCGGCTCCAGGGGGGCGACCACTGAAGCTTTCTTT. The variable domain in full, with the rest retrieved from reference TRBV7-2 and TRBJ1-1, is GAGVSQSPSNKVTEKGKDVELRCDPISGHTALYWYRQSLGQGLEFLIYFQGNSAPDKSGLPSDRFSAERTGGSVSTLTIQRTQQEDSAVYLCAGSRGATTEAFFGQGTRLTVV.

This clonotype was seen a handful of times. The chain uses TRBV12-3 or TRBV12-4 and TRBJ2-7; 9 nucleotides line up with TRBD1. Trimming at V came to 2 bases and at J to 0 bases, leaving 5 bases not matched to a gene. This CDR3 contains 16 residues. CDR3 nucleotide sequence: TGTGCCAGCAGTTTACGGGGACAGGGTAGCTCCTACGAGCAGTACTTC. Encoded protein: CASSLRGQGSSYEQYF.